Presented here are 20 T cell receptor beta chains from one specimen sequenced in a study of blood T cell repertoires in COVID-19. Produced via immunoSEQ multiplex PCR; TCRdb's table is partial and in-frame only. The sample carries roughly 200,000 clones, around 90% recorded once. Sequenced material: peripheral blood. These receptors were taken from an older man with acute or convalescent COVID-19.

The rearrangement links TRBV19 to TRBJ1-3; D not certain. The CDR3 is 16 amino acids. Trimming shortened V by 8 bases and J by 2 bases, and 19 bases separated the two germline ends. Germline V gene sequence: CDR1 LNHDA, CDR2 SQIVND (reference sequence). CDR3 loop: CASAAGGIGAGNTIYF. The CDR3 bases are TGTGCCAGTGCGGCCGGAGGGATCGGGGCTGGAAACACCATATATTTT.

The chain has TRBV5-1 and TRBJ1-1; D might be TRBD1 (6 bases). The CDR3 consists of 16 residues. V shed 0 bases and J shed 1 base, with 13 bases lying between them. Germline lookup yields CDR1 SGHRS and CDR2 YFSETQ. The CDR3: CASSLGRGSGNTEAFF. The CDR3 DNA is TGCGCCAGCAGCTTGGGTAGGGGGTCTGGGAACACTGAAGCTTTCTTT.

The chain couples TRBV10-3 to TRBJ1-2; TRBD1 might be the D (6 bases). The CDR3 totals 16 residues. Trimming pared 0 bases from V and 4 bases from J, leaving 15 bases between. In germline, CDR1 is ENHRY, CDR2 SYGVKD. In DNA form, the CDR3 reads TGTGCCATCAGTGAGTCGACAGGCGGGCAGAGCTATGGCTACACCTTC. Amino acid sequence: CAISESTGGQSYGYTF.

V and J are TRBV19 and TRBJ1-4; D possibly corresponds to TRBD1 (6 bases). This CDR3 region has 16 residues. Trimming cost V 3 bases and J 2 bases, with 13 bases left between them. The V gene's germline CDR1 is LNHDA and CDR2 SQIVND (reference sequence). CDR3 sequence (DNA): TGTGCCAGTAGTATTAGACGGGACAACACTAATGAAAAACTGTTTTTT. Translated: CASSIRRDNTNEKLFF.

The chain uses TRBV19 and TRBJ1-1; 9 nucleotides agree with TRBD1. CDR3 length: 16 amino acids. Germline V gene data show CDR1 as LNHDA and CDR2 as SQIVND (reference sequence). The V gene end was trimmed by 6 bases and the J gene end by 5 bases; junction bases not matched to a gene: 13. In DNA, the CDR3 is TGTGCCAGTAGGACGGGACAGGGACAAGGGAAAACTGAAGCTTTCTTT. Its translation: CASRTGQGQGKTEAFF.

The V and J genes are TRBV12-3 or TRBV12-4 and TRBJ2-1; possibly TRBD2 for D (5 bases). The V and J ends lost 5 bases and 11 bases respectively, with 13 bases between them. CDR3 size: 12 residues. This CDR3 reads CASSLYWEQQFF. The CDR3 nucleotides read TGTGCCAGCAGTCTTTACTGGGAGCAGCAGTTCTTC.

The V gene is TRBV7-8, the J gene TRBJ2-3; TRBD2 agrees at 7 bases. Looked up from germline, CDR1 is SGHVS and CDR2 is FQNEAQ. The junction had 7 bases not matched to a gene; V was cut back by 2 bases and J by 2 bases. The CDR3 runs 16 residues. The CDR3 is CASSLTGGSITDTQYF. The CDR3 DNA reads TGTGCCAGCAGCTTAACAGGCGGGAGCATCACAGATACGCAGTATTTT. Complete variable domain (other parts from reference TRBV7-8 and TRBJ2-3): GAGVSQSPRYKVAKRGQDVALRCDPISGHVSLFWYQQALGQGPEFLTYFQNEAQLDKSGLPSDRFFAERPEGSVSTLKIQRTQQEDSAVYLCASSLTGGSITDTQYFGPGTRLTVL.

This clone has just a few counts. The chain has TRBV18 and TRBJ2-7, with D maybe TRBD1 (5 bases). Trimming cost V 5 bases and J 0 bases, with 11 bases left between them. Germline lookup yields CDR1 KGHSH and CDR2 LQKENI. The CDR3 has 14 residues. This chain's CDR3 is CASSSTDNSYEQYF. The CDR3 DNA is TGTGCCAGCTCATCTACGGACAACTCCTACGAGCAGTACTTC. Using reference TRBV18 and TRBJ2-7 for the parts outside the CDR3, the full variable domain is NAGVMQNPRHLVRRRGQEARLRCSPMKGHSHVYWYRQLPEEGLKFMVYLQKENIIDESGMPKERFSAEFPKEGPSILRIQQVVRGDSAAYFCASSSTDNSYEQYFGPGTRLTVT.

The rearrangement joins TRBV5-6 to TRBJ2-1; D is uncertain. CDR1 is SGHDT and CDR2 is YYEEEE in the germline V gene. V was cut by 0 bases and J by 10 bases, with 8 bases left in between. This CDR3 region has 12 residues. As DNA, the CDR3 is TGTGCCAGCAGCTTGGGTGGCACCGAGCAGTTCTTC. Translation: CASSLGGTEQFF.

This clone was recorded only once. The chain combines TRBV5-1 with TRBJ1-2; no reliable D call. Trimming pared 1 base from V and 8 bases from J, leaving 15 bases between. The CDR3 length is 14 residues. The germline gives CDR1 SGHRS, CDR2 YFSETQ. The CDR3 coding sequence is TGCGCCAGCAGCTTGTCAGGTGTGGCCTCGGGCTACACCTTC. Translating it yields CASSLSGVASGYTF.

The chain couples TRBV3-1 (or the pseudogene TRBV3-2) to TRBJ1-5; unclear D gene. V lost 1 base, J lost 0 bases, and 4 bases lay in between. The CDR3 runs 14 residues. In germline, CDR1 is LGHDT, CDR2 YNNKEL (reference sequence). In DNA form, the CDR3 reads TGTGCCAGCAGCCAAGGCAGTAGCAATCAGCCCCAGCATTTT. It codes for CASSQGSSNQPQHF.

The chain employs TRBV6-6 and TRBJ2-2; the match to TRBD1 covers 11 bases. V dropped 6 bases and J dropped 5; count of bases not matched to a gene: 8. Germline V gene sequence: CDR1 MNHNY, CDR2 SVGAGI (reference sequence). CDR3 length equals 16 residues. CDR3 residues: CASSRGQGEVTGELFF. The CDR3 DNA is TGTGCCAGCAGCCGGGGACAGGGGGAGGTAACCGGGGAGCTGTTTTTT.

The chain combines TRBV5-4 with TRBJ2-1; D might be TRBD1 (6 bases). Trimming removed 4 bases from V and 6 bases from J, with 20 bases in between. The CDR3 has 16 residues. Per the germline V gene, CDR1 is SGHNT and CDR2 is YYREEE (reference sequence). CDR3 sequence (DNA): TGTGCCAGCAGCCCCGCCTCTGGGGGCACATCCAATGAGCAGTTCTTC. Translation gives CASSPASGGTSNEQFF.

The chain links TRBV29-1 to TRBJ1-5, with D possibly being TRBD1 (5 bases). V was pared by 1 base and J by 7 bases, with 11 bases between. Germline values: CDR1 SQVTM, CDR2 ANQGSEA. This CDR3 spans 13 amino acids. This chain's CDR3 is CSVEVNGGQPQHF. CDR3 coding DNA: TGCAGCGTTGAAGTTAATGGGGGGCAGCCCCAGCATTTT.

The chain combines TRBV7-2 with TRBJ1-2; the D is unclear. The germline V gene encodes CDR1 SGHTA and CDR2 FQGNSA. This CDR3 is 13 amino acids long. V lost 1 base, J lost 5 bases, and 8 bases lay in between. The CDR3 region is CASSLGRKYGYTF. The CDR3 DNA sequence: TGTGCCAGCAGCTTAGGGAGAAAATATGGCTACACCTTC.

The genes are TRBV28 and TRBJ2-1; D not resolved. The ends were cut back, 6 bases at V and 5 bases at J, with 8 bases in the middle. CDR3 size: 12 residues. Germline V gene lookup returns CDR1 MDHEN and CDR2 SYDVKM. CDR3 coding DNA: TGTGCCAGCAGGGCAGCGAACAATGAGCAGTTCTTC. It translates to CASRAANNEQFF.

The rearrangement links TRBV24-1 to TRBJ2-3; 9 bases map to TRBD1. CDR1 and CDR2 (germline): KGHDR, SFDVKD. The CDR3 sequence is 17 residues long. V gave up 0 bases and J gave up 5 bases; unmatched junction bases: 8. DNA of the CDR3: TGTGCCACCAGTGATTTGCGGGGACAGGGAGGGGGAGATACGCAGTATTTT. Protein sequence: CATSDLRGQGGGDTQYF.

The chain is built from TRBV3-1 (or the pseudogene TRBV3-2) and TRBJ2-5, with 8 bases identical to TRBD1. The CDR3 extends over 17 amino acids. The V gene end was trimmed by 4 bases and the J gene end by 5 bases; junction bases not matched to a gene: 15. The germline V gene has CDR1 LGHDT and CDR2 YNNKEL (reference sequence). CDR3 sequence: CASSPRTGRFTRETQYF. The CDR3 coding sequence is TGTGCCAGCAGCCCGCGGACAGGGCGCTTTACTAGGGAGACCCAGTACTTC.

The gene calls are TRBV4-1 and TRBJ2-7, with 10 bases aligning to TRBD2. This CDR3 has 14 amino acids. V lost 4 bases and J lost 3; bases outside the gene matches: 3. Germline values: CDR1 MGHRA, CDR2 YSYEKL. DNA for the CDR3: TGCGCCAGCAGCCTACTAGCGGGGCACTACGAGCAGTACTTC. Protein product: CASSLLAGHYEQYF.

In this sample, this clone turned up a few times. This rearrangement joins TRBV3-1 (or the pseudogene TRBV3-2) to TRBJ2-7, with TRBD1 matching 9 bases. The germline gives CDR1 LGHDT, CDR2 YNNKEL (reference sequence). The V gene end was trimmed by 3 bases and the J gene end by 5 bases; junction bases not matched to a gene: 8. The CDR3 contains 15 residues. The CDR3 bases are TGTGCCAGCAGCCAGTCCGGGACAGGGTCCCACGAGCAGTACTTC. It codes for CASSQSGTGSHEQYF.